The TCR beta chain described here comes from a study of T-cell memory formation after mild COVID-19. Worth noting for this clonotype: The antigen remains undetermined.

V shed 5 bases and J shed 5 bases, with 3 bases lying between them. Looked up from germline, CDR1 is SEHNR and CDR2 is FQNEAQ (reference sequence). This CDR3 is built from 10 residues. Employing constant-segment primers, 5'RACE generated TCR alpha and TCR beta cDNA libraries bearing sample barcodes and UMIs. TCRdb reanalysed the 5' RACE reads using MiXCR and keeps one entry per CDR3 protein. This table holds a few hundred thousand distinct CDR3 sequences, around a fifth found once. Findings and caveats of the study: Memory sampled before infection contained some responding clones, suggesting cross-reactive memory joined. Among contracting clones, CD4+ were mainly CM/EM and CD8+ enriched in EMRA.

The source is a man younger than 35 who had mild COVID-19 (a few samples of this study predate the infection). Cell type and time point are not known. The chain recombines TRBV7-9 with TRBJ1-1, with unresolved D. The sequencing sample was made of PBMCs or a T cell subset sorted from them (not recorded which). For the CDR3, the DNA is TGTGCCAGCAGCCATACTGAAGCTTTCTTT. Translating it yields CASSHTEAFF.